A selection of T cell receptor beta chains follows, all from one sample in a study of vaccination effects on CD4 cells after COVID-19. Antigens of these TCRs are unknown. Assay used: immunoSEQ multiplex PCR; TCRdb lists only in-frame clones, some missing. The sample gives 84,000 or so clones, roughly 80% of which show up once; 0.85% to 1.2% is in the top ten. The material sequenced was CD4+ T cells from PBMCs cultured with HCoV-OC43 spike peptides, taken after COVID-19 vaccination. These TCRs come from a human donor who received a COVID-19 vaccine. Each CDR3 is given with its conserved first and last residue. Fields, in order: V gene, clone size, D gene, J gene, CDR3 protein, CDR3 DNA. D genes are given only for firm matches. Only part of the rows carry a size: once, few, many, or a class if the clone is expanded.

TRBV19	-	-	TRBJ1-5	CASSIAGGRPQHF	TGTGCCAGTAGTATAGCTGGGGGGAGGCCCCAGCATTTT
TRBV4-2	few	-	TRBJ2-5	CASSQVGLVQETQYF	TGTGCCAGCAGCCAAGTGGGACTGGTACAAGAGACCCAGTACTTC
TRBV12-3/TRBV12-4	-	-	TRBJ1-2	CASREQGSDGYTF	TGTGCCAGCAGGGAACAGGGCAGTGATGGCTACACCTTC
TRBV3-1/TRBV3-2	few	-	TRBJ1-5	CASSQDGQGRSRNQPQHF	TGTGCCAGCAGCCAAGACGGGCAGGGGCGCAGTCGCAATCAGCCCCAGCATTTT
TRBV7-8	-	TRBD1	TRBJ1-6	CASSPHGRTGTNSPLHF	TGTGCCAGCAGCCCCCACGGACGGACAGGGACTAATTCACCCCTCCACTTT
TRBV6-1	-	-	TRBJ1-1	CASSERWAAFF	TGTGCCAGCAGTGAACGGTGGGCTGCTTTCTTT
TRBV7-9	-	-	TRBJ1-1	CASSFQKIAEAFF	TGTGCCAGCAGCTTTCAGAAAATTGCTGAAGCTTTCTTT
TRBV12-3/TRBV12-4	-	-	TRBJ2-1	CASSVYNEQFF	TGTGCCAGCTCTGTCTACAATGAGCAGTTCTTC
TRBV7-3	-	TRBD2	TRBJ2-1	CASSLLGTRAVREQFF	TGTGCCAGCAGCTTACTCGGGACTAGAGCCGTGAGGGAGCAGTTCTTC
TRBV18	few	TRBD1	TRBJ1-5	CASSPGQGENQPQHF	TGTGCCAGCTCACCGGGGCAGGGGGAGAATCAGCCCCAGCATTTT
TRBV11-1	-	-	TRBJ2-2	CASSLEGGSGELFF	TGTGCCAGCAGCCTCGAGGGGGGGTCCGGGGAGCTGTTTTTT
TRBV9	-	TRBD2	TRBJ2-3	CASSVGVAGGRSTDTQYF	TGTGCCAGCAGCGTAGGTGTAGCGGGGGGGAGGTCCACAGATACGCAGTATTTT
TRBV3-1/TRBV3-2	few	-	TRBJ1-2	CASSQETGGGYTF	TGTGCCAGCAGCCAAGAGACAGGCGGTGGCTACACCTTC
TRBV11-1	once	-	TRBJ2-3	CASSAPQGKWTDTQYF	TGTGCCAGCAGCGCACCCCAGGGAAAGTGGACAGATACGCAGTATTTT
TRBV3-1/TRBV3-2	-	-	TRBJ2-2	CASSPRDINTGELFF	TGTGCCAGCAGCCCTAGAGATATAAACACCGGGGAGCTGTTTTTT
TRBV2	-	-	TRBJ1-6	CASSERGWDYNSPLHF	TGTGCCAGCAGTGAACGAGGATGGGACTATAATTCACCCCTCCACTTT
TRBV4-1	-	-	TRBJ2-1	CASSQRGTEQFF	TGCGCCAGCAGCCAACGCGGGACTGAGCAGTTCTTC
TRBV9	-	-	TRBJ1-1	CASSVGQVNTEAFF	TGTGCCAGCAGCGTAGGGCAGGTGAACACTGAAGCTTTCTTT
TRBV7-9	-	TRBD1	TRBJ2-2	CASSALGTGGTGELFF	TGTGCCAGCAGCGCACTCGGGACAGGGGGGACCGGGGAGCTGTTTTTT
TRBV7-3	-	-	TRBJ1-1	CASTPGGNTEAFF	TGTGCCAGCACCCCTGGGGGAAACACTGAAGCTTTCTTT
TRBV5-1	-	-	TRBJ2-1	CASSPGHQYNEQFF	TGCGCCAGCAGCCCGGGACACCAGTACAATGAGCAGTTCTTC
TRBV4-1	few	-	TRBJ1-1	CASSHFGRKDTEAFF	TGCGCCAGCAGCCACTTCGGACGGAAGGACACTGAAGCTTTCTTT
TRBV19	-	-	TRBJ2-1	CASSTEQGSSQFF	TGTGCCAGTAGTACTGAACAGGGTTCATCGCAGTTCTTC
TRBV5-1	-	-	TRBJ1-2	CASSLVQTVGGYTF	TGCGCCAGCAGCTTAGTCCAGACCGTGGGCGGCTACACCTTC
TRBV15	-	TRBD2	TRBJ2-3	CATSTRTGGPPDTQYF	TGTGCCACCAGCACCCGTACGGGGGGGCCTCCAGATACGCAGTATTTT
TRBV3-1/TRBV3-2	-	TRBD1	TRBJ2-3	CASSLLGQADTDTQYF	TGTGCCAGCAGCCTCCTGGGACAGGCGGACACAGATACGCAGTATTTT
TRBV18	-	-	TRBJ1-1	CASSMQRGVTEAFF	TGTGCCAGCTCAATGCAGCGCGGGGTGACTGAAGCTTTCTTT
TRBV18	-	-	TRBJ1-1	CASSPGHQNTEAFF	TGTGCCAGCTCACCGGGACACCAGAACACTGAAGCTTTCTTT
TRBV6-5	-	-	TRBJ1-1	CASSLQEFMNTEAFF	TGTGCCAGCAGTTTACAGGAATTCATGAACACTGAAGCTTTCTTT
TRBV6-1	-	-	TRBJ1-2	CASSEAGGNYGYTF	TGTGCCAGCAGTGAAGCGGGGGGAAACTATGGCTACACCTTC
TRBV25-1	-	-	TRBJ2-2	CASSDLGFGDTGELFF	TGTGCCAGCAGCGACCTGGGGTTCGGGGACACCGGGGAGCTGTTTTTT
TRBV29-1	-	-	TRBJ2-5	CSVGGSIFQETQYF	TGCAGCGTTGGAGGCAGCATATTTCAAGAGACCCAGTACTTC
TRBV5-4	-	-	TRBJ1-6	CASSHAPTGTGSPLHF	TGTGCCAGCAGCCACGCGCCCACAGGGACGGGTTCACCCCTCCACTTT
TRBV19	-	-	TRBJ1-2	CASVGHYGYTF	TGTGCCAGTGTGGGCCACTATGGCTACACCTTC
TRBV6-1	-	-	TRBJ1-3	CASRRGQGNTIYF	TGTGCCAGCAGACGGGGGCAGGGAAACACCATATATTTT
TRBV6-2/TRBV6-3	-	-	TRBJ1-2	CASSYVRNYGYTF	TGTGCCAGCAGTTACGTCAGGAACTATGGCTACACCTTC
TRBV19	-	-	TRBJ1-5	CASSTQYSNQPQHF	TGTGCCAGTAGTACCCAGTATAGCAATCAGCCCCAGCATTTT
TRBV6-5	few	-	TRBJ2-2	CASRRFRDFTGELFF	TGTGCCAGCAGGCGATTCAGGGACTTCACCGGGGAGCTGTTTTTT
TRBV15	-	-	TRBJ2-5	CATSRDPGPQETQYF	TGTGCCACCAGCAGAGACCCGGGACCGCAAGAGACCCAGTACTTC
TRBV28	-	-	TRBJ2-5	CASSGLPQETQYF	TGTGCCAGCTCTGGACTGCCACAAGAGACCCAGTACTTC
TRBV4-1	-	-	TRBJ1-3	CASSQLGGRSGNTIYF	TGCGCCAGCAGCCAGCTCGGGGGGCGCTCTGGAAACACCATATATTTT
TRBV6-6	-	-	TRBJ2-2	CASSYAGTGELFF	TGTGCCAGCAGTTACGCGGGCACCGGGGAGCTGTTTTTT
TRBV5-4	-	-	TRBJ1-1	CASSLLVGGAGTEAFF	TGTGCCAGCAGCTTGCTTGTCGGGGGGGCAGGGACTGAAGCTTTCTTT
TRBV2	few	-	TRBJ2-1	CASSPGMTLNNEQFF	TGTGCCAGCAGTCCCGGGATGACCCTTAACAATGAGCAGTTCTTC
TRBV7-8	-	-	TRBJ1-5	CASSLVDSQGQPQHF	TGTGCCAGCAGCTTAGTAGACAGTCAAGGACAGCCCCAGCATTTT
TRBV19	-	-	TRBJ2-2	CASTMGRGANTGELFF	TGTGCCAGTACCATGGGGAGGGGGGCGAACACCGGGGAGCTGTTTTTT
TRBV5-1	-	TRBD2	TRBJ2-3	CASGGPLAGEGDTQYF	TGCGCCAGCGGAGGCCCGCTAGCGGGGGAAGGGGATACGCAGTATTTT
TRBV25-1	-	TRBD1	TRBJ1-2	CASSGLGTGPGYGYTF	TGTGCCAGCAGTGGCCTCGGGACAGGGCCTGGCTATGGCTACACCTTC
TRBV2	-	-	TRBJ2-3	CASSFDRPDTQYF	TGTGCCAGCAGCTTTGACAGGCCCGATACGCAGTATTTT
TRBV6-1	-	-	TRBJ1-3	CASSEGPGGNTIYF	TGTGCCAGCAGTGAAGGGCCGGGGGGAAACACCATATATTTT